This T cell receptor (beta chain) was recovered during a study of blood T cell repertoires in COVID-19. Study context: Both acute and convalescent COVID-19 samples were obtained from the United States, Italy and Spain. PBMCs, B-cell-depleted T cells, or T cells provided the cDNA or gDNA that made up the material.

Methods used by the authors: The assay estimated nucleated cells by amplifying reference gene primers. Generated by immunoSEQ multiplex PCR, the TCRdb table keeps only in-frame clones and is missing some. V, J and clone size are those of that table, while D and trimming were read from the DNA. The table lists 60,000 to 75,000 clones, approximately 86% of them singletons. Germline values: CDR1 MGHRA, CDR2 YSYEKL. The CDR3 totals 16 residues. The ends lost 2 bases at V and 6 bases at J; junction bases unmatched: 8. The genes are TRBV4-1 and TRBJ2-1; TRBD2 matches 9 bases. Sequencing input: peripheral blood. The clonotype comes from a woman of 80 years or more with active COVID-19. The CDR3 DNA reads TGCGCCAGCAGCCAATATTATGGGACTAGCCTCAATGAGCAGTTCTTC. Its translation is CASSQYYGTSLNEQFF.